This is a list of T cell receptor beta chains from one sample in a study of T cell clones after liver transplantation. Clones were sequenced by immunoSEQ multiplex PCR, and TCRdb holds only the in-frame ones, with some missing. This sample yields under 60,000 clones, of which roughly three quarters are seen a single time; around 9.6% belongs to the top ten. The sequencing used CD4+ T cells from blood, collected at the 22-month timepoint. All receptors derive from a human patient who received a liver transplant. The graft donor may be the source of some T cells. Each CDR3 is given with its conserved first and last residue. The D gene is left open where the match is weak. The size of a clone is reported for some rows only, either as once, few or many, or as a class for expanded clones.

size: -
V: TRBV6-1
J: TRBJ1-4
D: TRBD1
CDR3: CASREQGAVNEKLFF
DNA: TGTGCCAGCAGGGAACAGGGGGCCGTGAATGAAAAACTGTTTTTT

size: few
V: TRBV9
J: TRBJ2-1
D: -
CDR3: CASSARSYEQFF
DNA: TGTGCCAGCAGCGCGAGGAGTTATGAGCAGTTCTTC

size: -
V: TRBV2
J: TRBJ1-5
D: -
CDR3: CASSQGLYSNQPQHF
DNA: TGTGCCAGCAGTCAGGGGTTATATAGCAATCAGCCCCAGCATTTT

size: -
V: TRBV5-1
J: TRBJ2-7
D: -
CDR3: CASSPTEIRGEQYF
DNA: TGCGCCAGCAGCCCGACGGAGATTAGGGGGGAGCAGTACTTC

size: -
V: TRBV2
J: TRBJ1-6
D: TRBD1
CDR3: CASTGTVQGNSPLHF
DNA: TGTGCCAGCACGGGGACAGTGCAAGGAAATTCACCCCTCCACTTT

size: -
V: TRBV6-1
J: TRBJ1-5
D: -
CDR3: CASSEAADSLFQHF
DNA: TGTGCCAGCAGTGAAGCGGCGGACAGCCTATTCCAGCATTTT

size: -
V: TRBV6-5
J: TRBJ1-6
D: -
CDR3: CASGRAGDSPLHF
DNA: TGTGCCAGCGGTCGGGCGGGGGATTCACCCCTCCACTTT

size: -
V: TRBV19
J: TRBJ1-2
D: -
CDR3: CASRRDGYGYTF
DNA: TGTGCCAGTAGACGCGACGGCTATGGCTACACCTTC

size: -
V: TRBV5-4
J: TRBJ2-2
D: TRBD1
CDR3: CASSYRPDRGAGELFF
DNA: TGTGCCAGCAGCTACAGGCCGGACAGGGGAGCCGGGGAGCTGTTTTTT

size: -
V: TRBV18
J: TRBJ2-1
D: -
CDR3: CASSPGGSYHEQFF
DNA: TGTGCCAGCTCACCAGGTGGAAGCTACCATGAGCAGTTCTTC

size: -
V: TRBV7-9
J: TRBJ2-3
D: -
CDR3: CASSLDRGTDTQYF
DNA: TGTGCCAGCAGCTTAGACAGGGGCACAGATACGCAGTATTTT

size: -
V: TRBV4-1
J: TRBJ2-7
D: TRBD1
CDR3: CASSQRRGGGSSYEQYF
DNA: TGCGCCAGCAGCCAACGGCGAGGGGGCGGAAGCTCCTACGAGCAGTACTTC

size: -
V: TRBV6-4
J: TRBJ1-1
D: TRBD1
CDR3: CASSQGADTEAFF
DNA: TGTGCCAGCAGCCAGGGGGCTGACACTGAAGCTTTCTTT

size: -
V: TRBV2
J: TRBJ1-6
D: -
CDR3: CASSVGQFNSPLHF
DNA: TGTGCCAGCAGTGTCGGACAGTTTAATTCACCCCTCCACTTT

size: -
V: TRBV6-5
J: TRBJ2-7
D: TRBD1
CDR3: CASSYRDRAYEQYF
DNA: TGTGCCAGCAGTTACAGGGACAGGGCGTACGAGCAGTACTTC

size: once
V: TRBV11-3
J: TRBJ2-3
D: TRBD2
CDR3: CASSTSGGPGDTQYF
DNA: TGTGCCAGCAGCACCTCGGGGGGGCCTGGCGATACGCAGTATTTT

size: -
V: TRBV28
J: TRBJ2-6
D: TRBD1
CDR3: CASITGQFISGANVLTF
DNA: TGTGCCAGCATAACGGGACAGTTCATCTCTGGGGCCAACGTCCTGACTTTC

size: -
V: TRBV5-4
J: TRBJ2-6
D: -
CDR3: CASSTGLLPSGANVLTF
DNA: TGTGCCAGCAGCACAGGGTTGCTGCCCTCTGGGGCCAACGTCCTGACTTTC

size: -
V: TRBV6-5
J: TRBJ1-2
D: TRBD1
CDR3: CASSPETGDYGYTF
DNA: TGTGCCAGCAGTCCCGAAACAGGGGACTATGGCTACACCTTC

size: -
V: TRBV11-2
J: TRBJ1-2
D: -
CDR3: CASSFQPGLQDGYTF
DNA: TGTGCCAGCAGCTTCCAGCCGGGCCTCCAGGATGGCTACACCTTC

size: -
V: TRBV6-5
J: TRBJ2-7
D: -
CDR3: CASSRGQEYEQYF
DNA: TGTGCCAGCAGTCGGGGGCAGGAGTACGAGCAGTACTTC

size: -
V: TRBV5-4
J: TRBJ1-1
D: -
CDR3: CASSRTPTEAFF
DNA: TGTGCCAGCAGCCGCACTCCCACTGAAGCTTTCTTT

size: -
V: TRBV7-9
J: TRBJ2-2
D: -
CDR3: CASRRTENTGELFF
DNA: TGTGCCAGCAGACGGACAGAAAACACCGGGGAGCTGTTTTTT

size: -
V: TRBV5-6
J: TRBJ1-2
D: -
CDR3: CASSIRVGGYTF
DNA: TGTGCCAGCAGCATCAGGGTTGGTGGCTACACCTTC

size: -
V: TRBV28
J: TRBJ1-6
D: -
CDR3: CASYYSGFSLYNSPLHF
DNA: TGTGCCAGCTACTACTCGGGATTTTCCCTCTATAATTCACCCCTCCACTTT

size: -
V: TRBV19
J: TRBJ2-3
D: -
CDR3: CASSSSDWGDTQYF
DNA: TGTGCCAGTAGCTCTTCCGATTGGGGGGATACGCAGTATTTT

size: -
V: TRBV6-5
J: TRBJ1-5
D: -
CDR3: CVPNGGGGNQPQHF
DNA: TGTGTCCCGAACGGGGGTGGGGGCAATCAGCCCCAGCATTTT

size: few
V: TRBV6-1
J: TRBJ2-3
D: TRBD1
CDR3: CASSGQGGDTQYF
DNA: TGTGCCAGCAGTGGACAGGGGGGAGATACGCAGTATTTT

size: few
V: TRBV30
J: TRBJ1-5
D: TRBD1
CDR3: CAWSRQGNQPQHF
DNA: TGTGCCTGGAGTCGACAGGGGAATCAGCCCCAGCATTTT

size: -
V: TRBV2
J: TRBJ2-3
D: TRBD2
CDR3: CASDMLGGSDTQYF
DNA: TGTGCCAGCGATATGTTGGGGGGGTCAGATACGCAGTATTTT

size: -
V: TRBV10-1
J: TRBJ2-6
D: -
CDR3: CASSESIGANVLTF
DNA: TGCGCCAGCAGTGAGTCGATTGGGGCCAACGTCCTGACTTTC

size: few
V: TRBV7-8
J: TRBJ2-2
D: -
CDR3: CASSLGGTGELFF
DNA: TGTGCCAGCAGCTTAGGGGGGACCGGGGAGCTGTTTTTT

size: once
V: TRBV6-1
J: TRBJ2-7
D: TRBD2
CDR3: CASSDLAGAYEQYF
DNA: TGTGCCAGCAGCGATTTAGCGGGAGCCTACGAGCAGTACTTC

size: -
V: TRBV7-9
J: TRBJ1-2
D: TRBD1
CDR3: CASSQDRGMNYGYTF
DNA: TGTGCCAGCAGCCAAGACAGGGGTATGAACTATGGCTACACCTTC

size: -
V: TRBV4-1
J: TRBJ2-3
D: TRBD2
CDR3: CASSRSGGRVDTQYF
DNA: TGCGCCAGCAGTCGAAGCGGGGGGCGGGTAGATACGCAGTATTTT

size: few
V: TRBV28
J: TRBJ2-2
D: -
CDR3: CASSYAGVGKSNTGELFF
DNA: TGTGCCAGCAGTTACGCAGGGGTGGGCAAATCGAACACCGGGGAGCTGTTTTTT

size: once
V: TRBV27
J: TRBJ1-4
D: -
CDR3: CASTHILPTGDATNEKLFF
DNA: TGTGCCAGCACCCATATCCTCCCTACAGGAGATGCAACTAATGAAAAACTGTTTTTT

size: -
V: TRBV6-1
J: TRBJ2-5
D: -
CDR3: CASSVDRTATGETQYF
DNA: TGTGCCAGCAGTGTCGACCGGACGGCTACTGGGGAGACCCAGTACTTC

size: -
V: TRBV10-3
J: TRBJ1-5
D: -
CDR3: CAISGTWGGNQPQHF
DNA: TGTGCCATCAGTGGGACGTGGGGGGGCAATCAGCCCCAGCATTTT

size: -
V: TRBV27
J: TRBJ1-5
D: -
CDR3: CASSLTPRRNQPQHF
DNA: TGTGCCAGCAGTTTGACCCCCCGGAGGAATCAGCCCCAGCATTTT

size: -
V: TRBV6-6
J: TRBJ1-3
D: -
CDR3: CASSSQDRGNTIYF
DNA: TGTGCCAGCAGTAGCCAAGACAGGGGAAACACCATATATTTT

size: -
V: TRBV7-2
J: TRBJ2-1
D: -
CDR3: CASSSHGQGGGDEQFF
DNA: TGTGCCAGCAGCTCTCATGGGCAGGGCGGTGGGGATGAGCAGTTCTTC

size: -
V: TRBV2
J: TRBJ1-2
D: -
CDR3: CASSEARQLYGYTF
DNA: TGTGCCAGCAGTGAAGCGAGGCAGCTCTATGGCTACACCTTC

size: once
V: TRBV5-4
J: TRBJ2-2
D: -
CDR3: CASSSYTNTGELFF
DNA: TGTGCCAGCAGCTCGTACACGAACACCGGGGAGCTGTTTTTT

size: few
V: TRBV28
J: TRBJ1-5
D: TRBD1
CDR3: CASSSPTGGRQPQHF
DNA: TGTGCCAGCAGTTCTCCGACAGGGGGCCGCCAGCCCCAGCATTTT

size: few
V: TRBV7-2
J: TRBJ2-1
D: -
CDR3: CASSPQGAGGRNEQFF
DNA: TGTGCCAGCAGCCCGCAGGGGGCGGGGGGGCGTAATGAGCAGTTCTTC

size: -
V: TRBV30
J: TRBJ1-2
D: TRBD1
CDR3: CAWNQQGNGYTF
DNA: TGTGCCTGGAATCAACAGGGGAATGGCTACACCTTC

size: -
V: TRBV5-4
J: TRBJ2-5
D: -
CDR3: CASSLDSRAKTQYF
DNA: TGTGCCAGCAGCTTGGACAGTAGGGCAAAGACCCAGTACTTC

size: few
V: TRBV7-3
J: TRBJ2-7
D: TRBD2
CDR3: CASSLVRSGRGNEQYF
DNA: TGTGCCAGCAGCTTAGTGAGGAGCGGGCGGGGGAACGAGCAGTACTTC

size: -
V: TRBV29-1
J: TRBJ2-5
D: TRBD1
CDR3: CSALGTGQETQYF
DNA: TGCAGCGCCCTGGGGACAGGGCAAGAGACCCAGTACTTC

size: -
V: TRBV19
J: TRBJ2-1
D: -
CDR3: CASSGADSASRHYEQFF
DNA: TGTGCCAGTAGTGGGGCCGACTCTGCTTCGAGGCATTATGAGCAGTTCTTC

size: -
V: TRBV10-3
J: TRBJ2-7
D: -
CDR3: CAIRYREDHEQYF
DNA: TGTGCCATCAGATACAGGGAAGACCACGAGCAGTACTTC

size: many
V: TRBV2
J: TRBJ1-1
D: TRBD1
CDR3: CASKLTGTAFF
DNA: TGTGCCAGCAAATTGACAGGGACAGCTTTCTTT

size: -
V: TRBV7-2
J: TRBJ1-2
D: -
CDR3: CASSLAVSNYGYTF
DNA: TGTGCCAGCAGCTTAGCTGTCAGTAACTATGGCTACACCTTC

size: -
V: TRBV5-1
J: TRBJ2-7
D: -
CDR3: CASSLHSYEQYF
DNA: TGCGCCAGCAGCTTACACAGCTACGAGCAGTACTTC

size: -
V: TRBV4-1
J: TRBJ1-2
D: TRBD1
CDR3: CASSRDRANKGYTF
DNA: TGCGCCAGCAGCCGGGACAGGGCTAATAAGGGCTACACCTTC

size: -
V: TRBV11-2
J: TRBJ2-7
D: -
CDR3: CASSLVPGTYEQYF
DNA: TGTGCCAGCAGCTTAGTGCCAGGGACCTACGAGCAGTACTTC

size: -
V: TRBV4-2
J: TRBJ2-3
D: TRBD2
CDR3: CASSQDGPGLAGWGTDTQYF
DNA: TGTGCCAGCAGCCAAGATGGACCGGGACTAGCGGGATGGGGCACAGATACGCAGTATTTT